These 17 T cell receptor beta chains share one sample of origin, sequenced in a study of T cells in Graves' hyperthyroidism and ophthalmopathy. Amplified TCR beta CDR3 regions derived from RNA transcripts. HTBI primers drove first-round RT-PCR of the TCR CDR3. TCRdb itself ran the multiplex PCR reads through MiXCR, one entry per CDR3 protein. Of hundreds of thousands of distinct CDR3 sequences listed, approximately 13% are singletons. The sequenced sample was blood. The receptors come from a young woman with Graves' hyperthyroidism.

This chain uses TRBV7-2 with TRBJ2-1; D is undetermined. Germline CDR1 reads SGHTA; CDR2 reads FQGNSA. V was clipped by 5 bases and J by 6 bases, with 14 bases between them. The CDR3 has 14 residues. CDR3 region: CASSSSRVINEQFF. For the CDR3, the DNA is TGTGCCAGCAGCAGCTCAAGGGTTATCAATGAGCAGTTCTTC.

This clonotype was seen only a few times. The chain links TRBV19 to TRBJ2-2; D assignment may be TRBD1 or TRBD2 (5 bases each). Germline values: CDR1 LNHDA, CDR2 SQIVND (reference sequence). The CDR3 is made up of 14 amino acids. The V end was cut by 4 bases, the J end by 5 bases, with 11 bases between. The CDR3: CASSNTEGTGELFF. The CDR3 DNA is TGTGCCAGTAGTAACACCGAGGGGACCGGGGAGCTGTTTTTT.

Regarding this clonotype: One end of the junction does not line up with germline, which may come from a read error. The J gene is TRBJ2-7, the V gene TRBV9; perhaps TRBD1 as D (6 bases). This CDR3 contains 15 residues. CDR1 SGDLS and CDR2 YYNGEE come from the germline V gene. The CDR3 loop is CASSPMVRGRNEQYF. The CDR3, as DNA: TGTGCTAGCAGCCCCATGGTAAGGGGGAGAAACGAGCAGTACTTC.

This clonotype has ten or more counts. The rearrangement joins TRBV28 to TRBJ1-4, with a possible D match to TRBD1 (5 bases). CDR1 is MDHEN, CDR2 SYDVKM, per germline. Trimming removed 7 bases at V and 7 bases at J, with 16 bases between. The CDR3 length is 14 residues. The CDR3 reads CASTATGLGEKLFF. The CDR3 DNA follows: TGTGCCAGCACCGCCACGGGACTCGGTGAAAAACTGTTTTTT. Full variable domain (outside the CDR3, taken from reference TRBV28 and TRBJ1-4): DVKVTQSSRYLVKRTGEKVFLECVQDMDHENMFWYRQDPGLGLRLIYFSYDVKMKEKGDIPEGYSVSREKKERFSLILESASTNQTSMYLCASTATGLGEKLFFGSGTQLSVL.

This clonotype was seen ten or more times. The chain has TRBV6-2 or TRBV6-3 and TRBJ2-3; D tentatively reads TRBD1 or TRBD2 (5 bases each). Trimming left V 1 base short and J 4 bases short, with 9 bases between. Per the germline V gene, CDR1 is MNHEY and CDR2 is SVGEGT. CDR3 length: 14 amino acids. For the CDR3, the DNA is TGTGCCAGCAGTTACTGGCAGGGAGCAGATACGCAGTATTTT. This encodes CASSYWQGADTQYF.

In its sample, this clonotype was seen a few times. A read error may produce the germline difference seen at one junction end. V gene TRBV30 combines with J gene TRBJ1-2; D not certain. The CDR3 loop spans 11 amino acids. Germline CDR1 GTSNPN, CDR2 SVGIG (reference sequence). DNA for the CDR3: TGTGCCTGGAGTAATGGGTATGGCCACACCTTC. Its protein product is CAWSNGYGHTF.

In its sample, this clonotype was seen a few times. J is TRBJ1-2 and V is TRBV19; D possibly corresponds to TRBD1 (5 bases). Germline CDR1 and CDR2: LNHDA and SQIVND (reference sequence). This CDR3 comprises 12 residues. V lost 4 bases, J lost 8 bases, and 11 bases lay in between. The CDR3: CASSKGEGGYTF. The CDR3 DNA follows: TGTGCCAGTAGTAAAGGGGAAGGAGGCTACACCTTC. Full variable domain (outside the CDR3, taken from reference TRBV19 and TRBJ1-2): DGGITQSPKYLFRKEGQNVTLSCEQNLNHDAMYWYRQDPGQGLRLIYYSQIVNDFQKGDIAEGYSVSREKKESFPLTVTSAQKNPTAFYLCASSKGEGGYTFGSGTRLTVV.

The chain couples TRBV19 to TRBJ1-2, with TRBD1 identical over 8 bases. This CDR3 spans 14 amino acids. V was clipped by 6 bases and J by 4 bases; unmatched bases: 7. Germline V CDR1 and CDR2: LNHDA, SQIVND (reference sequence). CDR3 protein: CASRDLGQAYGYTF. The CDR3 coding sequence is TGTGCCAGTAGGGACCTGGGACAGGCCTATGGCTACACCTTC. The whole variable domain, remainder taken from reference TRBV19 and TRBJ1-2, is DGGITQSPKYLFRKEGQNVTLSCEQNLNHDAMYWYRQDPGQGLRLIYYSQIVNDFQKGDIAEGYSVSREKKESFPLTVTSAQKNPTAFYLCASRDLGQAYGYTFGSGTRLTVV.

This clonotype was recorded a few times. The genes are TRBV9 and TRBJ1-3, with D unclear. This CDR3 comprises 16 residues. V gave up 4 bases and J gave up 1 base, with 15 bases separating them. Germline V gene sequence: CDR1 SGDLS, CDR2 YYNGEE. CDR3 loop: CASSTDGLRSGNTIYF. The CDR3 DNA reads as TGTGCCAGCAGCACCGACGGACTACGTTCTGGAAACACCATATATTTT. The whole variable domain, remainder taken from reference TRBV9 and TRBJ1-3, is DSGVTQTPKHLITATGQRVTLRCSPRSGDLSVYWYQQSLDQGLQFLIQYYNGEERAKGNILERFSAQQFPDLHSELNLSSLELGDSALYFCASSTDGLRSGNTIYFGEGSWLTVV.

This clonotype was picked up many times. CDR3 sequence: CASKYTSGGAPFF. CDR3 bases: TGTGCCAGCAAGTATACGAGCGGGGGGGCTCCGTTCTTC. This chain uses TRBV12-3 or TRBV12-4 with TRBJ2-1, with 10 bases matching TRBD2. V dropped 7 bases and J dropped 15; count of bases not matched to a gene: 12. The CDR3 runs 13 residues.

V and J are TRBV9 and TRBJ2-6; D is uncertain. The CDR3 loop spans 15 amino acids. Germline loops: CDR1 SGDLS, CDR2 YYNGEE. V lost 1 base to trimming and J lost 2 bases, with 7 bases between them. The DNA for the CDR3 is TGTGCCAGCAGCGTACAAGGGACTGGGGCCAACGTCCTGACTTTC. Amino acids: CASSVQGTGANVLTF.

This clonotype occurred many times. This chain joins TRBV4-1 and TRBJ1-6, with 10 bases that match TRBD1. The J segment lost 7 bases and the V segment lost 3 bases, leaving 9 bases of the junction unmatched. The CDR3 has 17 amino acids. CDR1 is MGHRA, CDR2 YSYEKL, per germline. CDR3 DNA: TGCGCCAGCAGCCACCCAGCACGGACAGGGGGAAATTCACCCCTCCACTTT. It encodes CASSHPARTGGNSPLHF.

This clonotype was observed many times. The chain employs TRBV30 and TRBJ2-3; 12 nucleotides agree with TRBD2. Trimming cost V 0 bases and J 3 bases; bases outside gene matches: 1. This CDR3 is built from 15 residues. Germline V gene lookup returns CDR1 GTSNPN and CDR2 SVGIG (reference sequence). CDR3 DNA: TGTGCCTGGAGTGTAGGACTAGCGGGAACAGATACGCAGTATTTT. Translation gives CAWSVGLAGTDTQYF.

The table lists this clonotype with many counts. The chain employs TRBV30 and TRBJ2-1, with 9 bases identical to TRBD2. The CDR3 is 16 amino acids. Germline V gene sequence: CDR1 GTSNPN, CDR2 SVGIG (reference sequence). Trimming took 1 base from V and 2 from J; bases not matched to a gene: 6. The CDR3 DNA reads as TGTGCCTGGAGTGACCCGAGCGGGAGGACCTACAATGAGCAGTTCTTC. Translated: CAWSDPSGRTYNEQFF.

This clonotype showed up just a few times. This chain uses TRBV4-2 with TRBJ1-5, with 7 bases aligning to TRBD1. The J segment lost 4 bases and the V segment lost 3 bases, leaving 12 bases of the junction unmatched. The length of the CDR3 is 17 residues. CDR1 and CDR2 from the germline V gene are LGHNA and YNFKEQ. CDR3 sequence: CASSQGSDRAPNQPQHF. In nucleotides, the CDR3 is TGTGCCAGCAGCCAGGGATCAGACAGGGCCCCTAATCAGCCCCAGCATTTT.

This clonotype was detected many times. CDR3 sequence reads: CSASWQGDGYTF. The CDR3 DNA follows: TGCAGTGCTAGCTGGCAGGGGGATGGCTACACCTTC. The chain couples TRBV20-1 to TRBJ1-2, with 7 bases aligning to TRBD1. The germline gives CDR1 DFQATT, CDR2 SNEGSKA (reference sequence). The CDR3 has 12 residues. With 3 bases clipped from V and 6 bases from J, the junction kept 4 bases outside the gene matches.

V is TRBV6-1 and J is TRBJ1-6; no definite D call. V lost 6 bases and J 1 base, leaving 13 bases between the germline ends. The CDR3 is 16 amino acids. Germline V gene lookup returns CDR1 MNHNS and CDR2 SASEGT. This chain's CDR3 is CASSQRSGSYNSPLHF. CDR3 DNA: TGTGCCAGCAGCCAGCGGTCCGGGTCCTATAATTCACCCCTCCACTTT.